A selection of T cell receptor beta chains follows, all from one sample in a study of CD8+CD57+ T cells in acquired aplastic anemia. MiXCR was run by TCRdb on the reads, yielding one entry per CDR3 protein. The sample lists 180,000 or so distinct CDR3 sequences; nearly 65% were seen once. What was sequenced was sorted CD4+, CD8+, or CD8+CD57+ T cells (not recorded which) from PBMCs. These receptors were taken from a human donor with aplastic anemia. The CDR3 runs from the conserved cysteine through the conserved F or W. D genes are given only for firm matches. Clone size is shown for a subset of rows, as once, few, many or a class of expanded clone.

TRBJ1-2 - TRBD1 TRBV29-1 TGCAGCGTTGCAAAAGGGACAGGGGGTTCTAACTATGGCTACACCTTC CSVAKGTGGSNYGYTF
TRBJ1-2 few TRBD1 TRBV27 TGTGCCAGCAGTTTATTGGGGACAGGGGACAACTATGGCTACACCTTC CASSLLGTGDNYGYTF
TRBJ2-7 - TRBD1 TRBV19 TGTGCCAGCCCCCTGCCGGGACAGGTCTCCTACGAGCAGTACTTC CASPLPGQVSYEQYF
TRBJ1-2 many TRBD1 TRBV5-1 TGCGCCAGCAGCTTGGCATCGGGACAGGGAGTCGGCTACACCTTC CASSLASGQGVGYTF
TRBJ1-2 - TRBD1 TRBV7-9 TGTGCCAGCACCCCGGGACAGGGAGATGGCTACACCTTC CASTPGQGDGYTF
TRBJ1-2 - TRBD1 TRBV19 TGTGCCAGTAGTCCGTCGGACAGGGCCTATGGCTACACCTTC CASSPSDRAYGYTF
TRBJ2-1 - - TRBV19 TGTGCCAGTAGTATAGATCATGCGGGGCGAGGATTTGGGGAGTTCTTC CASSIDHAGRGFGEFF
TRBJ2-1 many TRBD2 TRBV7-2 TGTGCCAGCAGCTTAGCTGGCGGGGGTAGTCGTGAGCAGTTCTTC CASSLAGGGSREQFF
TRBJ2-2 - TRBD2 TRBV20-1 TGCAGTGCTAGAAACGCGCGGGAGGACACCGGGGAGCTGTTTTTT CSARNAREDTGELFF
TRBJ1-1 - - TRBV7-2 TGTGCCAGCAGGAAAGCGGCAGGCGGGGTCACTGAAGCTTTCTTT CASRKAAGGVTEAFF